This T cell receptor (beta chain) was profiled in a study of T cells in lung cancer brain metastases (dated by TCRdb to the late 2010s). Background on the whole study: Of the 20 to 25 patients, 15 to 17 had a history of tobacco use, with a median of approximately 40 pack-years. A median age at first diagnosis of around 50 years was recorded for the patients, of whom roughly 9 were male and some twelve were female. Of the 20 or so patients, more than 15 received no interval therapy between resection of the primary and resection of the metastasis. DNA integrity number averaged roughly 4 in both primary and metastatic specimens, with no significant difference between sites. The study compared TCR beta CDR3 repertoires between fully resected primary non-small cell lung cancers and paired brain metastases. A median interval of around 370 days was observed between acquisition of the primary and brain metastasis specimens. The cohort included about 20 patients who provided around 40 specimens, with each patient contributing one primary lung lesion and one brain metastasis.

The paper's findings and limits, for the study overall: Most clones were specific to a single lesion, and paired lesions overlapped only to a limited degree (mean Morisita index approximately 0.23). Brain metastases contained significantly fewer unique productive clones than the paired primaries (median around 1,500 versus 5,000). The study could not control for the effects of preoperative corticosteroids on T cell infiltration in brain metastases. The ten most abundant clones made up a significantly larger repertoire fraction in brain metastases than primaries, suggesting clonal expansion. Retrieval of the complete infiltrating T cell repertoire may have been prevented by DNA fragmentation in FFPE samples.

Between 2.24 and 4.92 ug genomic DNA was input per sample, with paired samples receiving equal DNA input. TCR beta libraries were constructed in two PCR steps with the immunoSEQ hsTCRbeta Kit, which uses multiplexed V and J gene primers. The pooled libraries, together with positive and negative controls, were sequenced on an Illumina MiSeq running a 100-cycle paired-end protocol. Under the source paper's analysis protocol: The immunoSEQ vendor processed the raw data into normalized, annotated TCR beta repertoire reports. Richness was defined as unique clones by nucleotide sequence, with iChao1 and Efron-Thisted estimators extrapolating total richness. To characterize and compare the paired lesions, the analysis used Pielou's evenness, Simpson's index, the proportional abundance of the top-ten clones, and the Morisita overlap index. The clones in this table, taken by TCRdb from immuneACCESS, are in-frame only. Not every clone is retained; where verified, under half of the shortfall comes from an unresolved V gene, and the cause of the rest is unknown. Clone size and V and J calls were adopted from that table, with D and trimming inferred from the DNA. This sample gives some 2,000 clones in total; about 93% of them show up just once. 4.5% to 6% of the sample lies in the top ten.

A word on this clone: Its recognized antigen is unknown. Base qualities are not provided; no much larger clone lies one nucleotide away.

Resection was performed in the patients for synchronous oligometastatic disease or for delayed recurrence of a solitary brain metastasis. Patients with a history of multiple malignancies were excluded so that cancers other than NSCLC would not be included. Tumor areas were macrodissected from four to six deparaffinized roughly 10 um unstained sections, using marked H&E slides as a guide. Every specimen was formalin-fixed and paraffin-embedded (FFPE). Genomic DNA was extracted using the AllPrep DNA/RNA FFPE Kit. From cysteine to phenylalanine, the CDR3 is 13 amino acids long. Only the CDR3 DNA is retained, 39 bases long and in frame from the first base. Between the V and J ends, shortened by 6 bases and 3 bases respectively, the junction contains 11 bases. The germline V gene encodes CDR1 KGHSH and CDR2 LQKENI.

The origin of this receptor is a woman aged 25-40 years with non-small cell lung cancer. The sequencing sample was made of tumor tissue from the primary lung tumor. According to the study, the label for this sample's cell subset or site signals: primary lung cancer lesion. The sequence links TRBV18 to TRBJ1-2, with a tentative D gene TRBD1 over 5 matching bases. CDR3 protein: CASSRGNDYGYTF. The DNA is TGTGCCAGCTCCCGGGGGAACGACTATGGCTACACCTTC.